The TCR beta chain under discussion was sequenced for a study of stem cell transplantation in POMP-related autoinflammatory disease. Sequenced by immunoSEQ multiplex PCR; TCRdb stores in-frame clones only, minus some. Of more than 8,500 clones in the sample, 88% were seen once. The CDR3 has 14 residues. Per the germline V gene, CDR1 is MNHEY and CDR2 is SVGAGI. V was shortened by 0 bases and J by 5 bases, with 8 bases between the two germline ends. V and J are TRBV6-5 and TRBJ1-5; unclear D gene. The source was CD8+ T cells from PBMCs, collected after stem cell transplantation. This TCR came from a human patient with POMP-related autoinflammation and immune dysregulation (PRAID). Some T cells may be transferred from the graft donor. This CDR3 reads CASSYSSLDQPQHF. As DNA, the CDR3 is TGTGCCAGCAGTTACTCGTCGCTGGATCAGCCCCAGCATTTT.